A selection of T cell receptor beta chains follows, all from one sample in a study of T cells after yellow fever vaccination. TCRdb itself ran the 5' RACE reads through MiXCR, one entry per CDR3 protein. The data show 300,000 to 400,000 distinct CDR3 sequences, with 6.2% seen just once and 15% held by the top ten. Sequenced material: PBMCs, taken 5 days after the yellow fever booster vaccination. These receptor sequences come from a man aged 30 to 39 who received the YFV17D yellow fever vaccine. Each CDR3 is given with its conserved first and last residue. A D gene is named only where the DNA matches it firmly. Not every row has a clone size; where given, it reads once, few, many or a size class.

CASSRRQESHGYTF,TGTGCCAGCAGCCGCAGACAGGAGAGCCATGGCTACACCTTC,TRBJ1-2,.,TRBV7-8,.
CASSHPPGAQLNTQYF,TGTGCCAGCAGTCATCCCCCGGGGGCGCAATTAAATACGCAGTATTTT,TRBJ2-3,few,TRBV7-2,.
CASSQDLGLSPLHF,TGCGCCAGCAGCCAAGATCTGGGGTTGTCACCCCTCCACTTT,TRBJ1-6,few,TRBV4-3,.
CASSPLWGSTDTQYF,TGTGCCAGCAGTCCGTTATGGGGTAGCACAGATACGCAGTATTTT,TRBJ2-3,few,TRBV27,.
CSVAGLPDYEQYF,TGCAGCGTCGCCGGTCTCCCGGACTACGAGCAGTACTTC,TRBJ2-7,few,TRBV29-1,.
CASSHQGSYEQYF,TGCGCCAGCAGCCACCAGGGATCCTACGAGCAGTACTTC,TRBJ2-7,.,TRBV4-3,.
CASSLTGGTEAFF,TGTGCCAGCAGCCTTACAGGGGGCACTGAAGCTTTCTTT,TRBJ1-1,many,TRBV6-4,TRBD1
CASSFREGYNEQFF,TGCGCCAGCAGCTTCAGGGAGGGGTACAATGAGCAGTTCTTC,TRBJ2-1,.,TRBV5-1,TRBD2
CSAITQAQYF,TGCAGTGCTATCACACAGGCCCAGTACTTC,TRBJ2-5,few,TRBV20-1,.
CASMRTPGSTGELFF,TGTGCCAGCATGAGGACTCCCGGTAGCACCGGGGAGCTGTTTTTT,TRBJ2-2,few,TRBV6-4,.
CASSSLKGGNSPLHF,TGTGCCAGCAGTTCGCTCAAGGGAGGGAATTCACCCCTCCACTTT,TRBJ1-6,many,TRBV12-3/TRBV12-4,.
CASSFSGTGTAQYF,TGTGCCAGCAGCTTCTCAGGGACAGGGACGGCCCAGTACTTC,TRBJ2-5,.,TRBV7-2,TRBD1
CASSQILAGVTFF,TGTGCCAGCAGCCAAATACTAGCGGGAGTGACGTTCTTC,TRBJ2-1,few,TRBV14,TRBD2
CASSRGRGAQNIQYF,TGTGCCAGCAGCCGAGGGAGGGGCGCCCAAAACATTCAGTACTTC,TRBJ2-4,.,TRBV7-2,TRBD2
CASSRLAGGGNVLTF,TGTGCCAGCAGTAGACTAGCGGGAGGGGGCAACGTCCTGACTTTC,TRBJ2-6,many,TRBV2,TRBD2
CASSSQGINIQYF,TGTGCCAGCAGCTCACAGGGTATAAACATTCAGTACTTC,TRBJ2-4,.,TRBV5-4,.
CSAATRIGGYEQYF,TGCAGCGCAGCAACTAGGATCGGAGGCTACGAGCAGTACTTC,TRBJ2-7,.,TRBV29-1,.
CASSFGGVRSYNEQFF,TGTGCCAGCAGCTTTGGTGGGGTGAGGTCCTACAATGAGCAGTTCTTC,TRBJ2-1,.,TRBV7-2,.
CASRIGDTQYF,TGTGCCAGCAGGATCGGAGATACGCAGTATTTT,TRBJ2-3,.,TRBV12-3/TRBV12-4,.
CASRTAGHHTYEQYF,TGTGCCAGCAGGACCGCCGGACACCACACCTACGAGCAGTACTTC,TRBJ2-7,.,TRBV6-1,.
CASNKGQGNEQFF,TGTGCCAGCAATAAGGGACAGGGCAATGAGCAGTTCTTC,TRBJ2-1,many,TRBV5-6,TRBD1
CASSPGQGAADTQYF,TGTGCCAGCTCACCAGGACAGGGGGCGGCAGATACGCAGTATTTT,TRBJ2-3,few,TRBV18,TRBD1
CASSLSGKTYEQYF,TGTGCCAGCAGCTTGTCCGGAAAAACCTACGAGCAGTACTTC,TRBJ2-7,.,TRBV5-6,.
CASSLEAGKQFF,TGTGCCAGCAGCTTAGAGGCAGGAAAGCAGTTCTTC,TRBJ2-1,few,TRBV11-3,.
CASRSGGSGANVLTF,TGTGCCAGCAGATCAGGGGGGTCTGGGGCCAACGTCCTGACTTTC,TRBJ2-6,once,TRBV11-2,.
CASSLALAGYNEQFF,TGCGCCAGCAGCTTGGCCTTAGCGGGCTACAATGAGCAGTTCTTC,TRBJ2-1,few,TRBV5-1,TRBD2
CASSDVIGRSYEQYF,TGTGCCAGCAGTGATGTGATCGGGAGATCCTACGAGCAGTACTTC,TRBJ2-7,few,TRBV25-1,.
CASRVRVLDPGELFF,TGTGCCAGCAGGGTCCGTGTTCTTGACCCCGGGGAGCTGTTTTTT,TRBJ2-2,.,TRBV2,.